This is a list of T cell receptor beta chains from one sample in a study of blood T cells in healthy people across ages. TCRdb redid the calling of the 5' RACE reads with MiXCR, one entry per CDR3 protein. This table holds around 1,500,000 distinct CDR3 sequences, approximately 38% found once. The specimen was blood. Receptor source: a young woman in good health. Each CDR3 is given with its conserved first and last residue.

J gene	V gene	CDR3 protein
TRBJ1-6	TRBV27	CASSLRAPNSPLHF
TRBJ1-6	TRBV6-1	CASSEGGGFNSPLHF
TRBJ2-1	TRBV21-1	CASSKGRGQPAYNEQFF
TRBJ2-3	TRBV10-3	CAISVAGVPSSTDAQYF
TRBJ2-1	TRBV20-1	CSARDNMIGNEQFF
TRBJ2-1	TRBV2	CASSSGTISNEQFF
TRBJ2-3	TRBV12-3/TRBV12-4	CASSLGRGDTQYF
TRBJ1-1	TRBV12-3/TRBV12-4	CASSPYTGGRDTEAFF
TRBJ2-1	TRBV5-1	CASSLAPGGQGNEQFF
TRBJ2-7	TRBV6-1	CASSREEGRYEQYF
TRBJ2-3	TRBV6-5	CASSYSSPTDTQYF
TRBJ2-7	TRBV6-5	CASSTTPSDSYEQYF
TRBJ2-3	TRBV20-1	CSAMSISTDTQYF
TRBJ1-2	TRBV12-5	CASGPPIGLITYGYTF
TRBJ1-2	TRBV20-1	CSARDPRGNGYTF
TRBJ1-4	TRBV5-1	CASSSQGQDEKLFF
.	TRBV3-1	CASSQRLAGRNEQYF
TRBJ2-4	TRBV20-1	CSARDRGYNEQYF
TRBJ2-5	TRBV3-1	CASSQDIAGQETQYF
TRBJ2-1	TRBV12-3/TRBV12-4	CASSFTPPVAGRPNEQFF
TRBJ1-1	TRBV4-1	CASSQDIDGTEAFF
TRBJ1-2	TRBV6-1	CASSQGPMGGYTF
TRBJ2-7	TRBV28	CASSFPGQGYEQYF
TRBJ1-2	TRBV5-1	CASTMGQGDYGYTF
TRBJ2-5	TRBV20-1	CSAAKASNEQYF
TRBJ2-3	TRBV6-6	CASRYLAGASDTQYF
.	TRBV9	CASSVVRGAGGSYNEQYF
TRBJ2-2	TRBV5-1	CASSSGQSITGELFF
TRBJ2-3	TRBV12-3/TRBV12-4	CASSSPRAGVGDTQYF
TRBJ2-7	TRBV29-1	CSVAGESYEQYF
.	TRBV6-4	CASSDQAGGHNEQYF
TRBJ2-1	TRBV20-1	CSASPGGSGGYNEQFF
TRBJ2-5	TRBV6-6	CASSYVRRGDQETQYF
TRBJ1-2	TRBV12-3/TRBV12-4	CATGYRGPYGYTF
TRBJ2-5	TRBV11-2	CASSLGGLAGGETQYF
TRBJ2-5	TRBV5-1	CASSEGTVRETQYF
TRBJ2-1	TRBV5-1	CASRSPGPYNEQFF
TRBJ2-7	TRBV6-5	CASSYNSGGEQYF
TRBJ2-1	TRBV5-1	CASRELAGVTVRENNEQFF
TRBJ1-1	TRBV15	CATSRGVEKTEAFF
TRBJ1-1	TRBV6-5	CASSRRGRQAEAFF
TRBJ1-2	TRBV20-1	CSASKQGKANYGYTF
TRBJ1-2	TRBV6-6	CASSYLGQGVYGYTF
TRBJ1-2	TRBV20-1	CSARGQAKNYGYTF
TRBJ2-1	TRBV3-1	CASSQGGLDSEQFF
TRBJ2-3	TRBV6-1	CASSAIRTDTQYF
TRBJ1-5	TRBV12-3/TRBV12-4	CASSLIVQGAQPQHF
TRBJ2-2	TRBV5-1	CASSLTSGSRDTGELFF
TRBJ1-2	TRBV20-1	CSVKGLREGYGYTF
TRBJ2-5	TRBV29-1	CSGRQGNQETQYF
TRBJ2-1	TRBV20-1	CSASSGPNEQFF
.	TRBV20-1	CSAQTGTGGYEQYF
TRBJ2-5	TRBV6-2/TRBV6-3	CASSGIHGPETQYF
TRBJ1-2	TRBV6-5	CASSPSEVVYGYTF
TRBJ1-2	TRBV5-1	CASSSDRGGDGYTF
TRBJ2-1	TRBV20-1	CSASPGTSGYNEQFF
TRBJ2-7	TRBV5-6	CASSFLADSSYEQYF
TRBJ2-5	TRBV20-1	CSAWRGVAETQYF
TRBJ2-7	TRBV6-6	CASSYPGTGGHEQYF
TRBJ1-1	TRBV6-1	CASSEGGEVPTEAFF